One sample yielded the 22 T cell receptor beta chains listed below, sequenced in a study of response to subunit inactivated influenza vaccine. A single record per CDR3 protein comes from TCRdb applying MiXCR to the RT-PCR reads. Of 550,000 to 600,000 distinct CDR3 sequences in the sample, approximately 10% were seen once. This material consisted of PBMCs from blood, taken on the day of vaccination. These receptors came from a man over 45 who received an inactivated influenza vaccine.

V gene TRBV20-1 combines with J gene TRBJ2-3; D ambiguous. V was trimmed by 3 bases and J by 7 bases, leaving 11 bases between them. Per the germline V gene, CDR1 is DFQATT and CDR2 is SNEGSKA (reference sequence). This CDR3 comprises 12 residues. CDR3 sequence reads: CSARLGWNTQYF. CDR3 nucleotide sequence: TGCAGTGCTAGGCTAGGGTGGAATACGCAGTATTTT.

This clonotype was detected only a few times. V is TRBV14 and J is TRBJ2-7; either TRBD1 or TRBD2 may fit D (5 bases each). V dropped 4 bases and J dropped 4 bases, with 14 bases sitting between them. The germline CDR1 and CDR2 sequences are SGHDN and FVKESK. The CDR3 totals 14 residues. The DNA for the CDR3 is TGTGCCAGCAGCCGAAGCGTCAGGGAGTACGAGCAGTACTTC. This encodes CASSRSVREYEQYF.

V and J are TRBV27 and TRBJ2-7, with a tentative D call TRBD1 (5 bases). V dropped 2 bases and J dropped 4 bases, with 15 bases sitting between them. The CDR3 has 15 residues. Germline CDR1 MNHEY, CDR2 SMNVEV (reference sequence). CDR3: CASSLDAMGLYEQYF. CDR3 sequence (DNA): TGTGCCAGCAGTTTAGACGCTATGGGGCTGTACGAGCAGTACTTC.

In its sample, this clonotype was seen a few times. The V call is TRBV5-5, the J call TRBJ2-1; D not certain. Trimming left V 4 bases short and J 0 bases short, with 11 bases between. In germline, CDR1 is SGHKS, CDR2 YYEKEE (reference sequence). This CDR3 comprises 15 residues. Here the CDR3 DNA reads TGTGCCAGCAGCGGCGGAGTAAGCTCCTACAATGAGCAGTTCTTC. Encoded protein: CASSGGVSSYNEQFF.

In its sample, this clonotype was seen many times. The rearrangement joins TRBV5-5 to TRBJ2-3, with D unresolved. The germline V gene has CDR1 SGHKS and CDR2 YYEKEE (reference sequence). This CDR3 region has 14 residues. Between the trimmed V and J ends, which lost 2 bases and 1 base, there was a span of 8 bases. The CDR3 spells CASSLRTGTDTQYF. CDR3 nucleotides: TGTGCCAGCAGCTTACGAACAGGCACAGATACGCAGTATTTT.

This clonotype appeared a few times. This sequence joins TRBV5-1 and TRBJ1-1; perhaps TRBD1 as D (5 bases). Between the trimmed V and J ends, which lost 5 bases and 4 bases, there was a span of 12 bases. Looked up from germline, CDR1 is SGHRS and CDR2 is YFSETQ. The CDR3 is made up of 13 amino acids. In nucleotides, the CDR3 is TGCGCCAGCAGAGAACAGGCGGGCACTGAAGCTTTCTTT. Translating gives CASREQAGTEAFF.

This clonotype has just a few counts. The chain employs TRBV20-1 and TRBJ1-5; 9 bases agree with TRBD1. The germline V gene has CDR1 DFQATT and CDR2 SNEGSKA (reference sequence). The ends lost 3 bases at V and 5 bases at J; junction bases unmatched: 5. The CDR3 sequence is 14 residues long. In nucleotides, the CDR3 is TGCAGTGCTAGCCCCGGGACAGGGCATCAGCCCCAGCATTTT. Its protein product is CSASPGTGHQPQHF.

This clonotype was detected a few times. The chain has TRBV12-3 or TRBV12-4 and TRBJ2-3; D is unclear. The CDR3 is 14 residues long. V was pared by 3 bases and J by 6 bases, with 13 bases between. CDR3 nucleotides: TGTGCCAGCAGTTTTCTGGCAGGCCGCGATACGCAGTATTTT. Its translation is CASSFLAGRDTQYF.

This clonotype has a handful of counts. The rearrangement uses TRBV7-9 and TRBJ2-1; 7 bases line up with TRBD1. V lost 4 bases to trimming and J lost 6 bases; unmatched junction nucleotides: 6. From germline, CDR1 is SEHNR and CDR2 FQNEAQ (reference sequence). CDR3 length: 14 amino acids. CDR3 DNA sequence: TGTGCCAGCAGCTATCAGGCAGGGGGCAATGAGCAGTTCTTC. Its protein product is CASSYQAGGNEQFF.

The DNA of the CDR3 is TGCGCCAGCAGCTTGTGGGAGGTTAACACTGAAGCTTTCTTT. It specifies CASSLWEVNTEAFF. The J gene is TRBJ1-1, the V gene TRBV5-1; D remains unclear. Germline V gene data show CDR1 as SGHRS and CDR2 as YFSETQ. This CDR3 contains 14 residues. V lost 1 base and J lost 2, with 9 bases in between.

The chain joins TRBV7-2 to TRBJ2-1; 8 bases align to TRBD2. Germline trimming cut 5 bases from V and 3 bases from J; bases unmatched to any gene: 6. CDR3 size: 15 residues. Germline-derived CDR1 and CDR2 are SGHTA and FQGNSA. The CDR3 loop reads CASSPSGSNYNEQFF. For the CDR3, the DNA is TGTGCCAGCAGCCCAAGCGGGAGTAACTACAATGAGCAGTTCTTC.

This clonotype has more than one count but fewer than ten. The chain recombines TRBV20-1 with TRBJ2-1; unclear D gene. Germline V gene data show CDR1 as DFQATT and CDR2 as SNEGSKA (reference sequence). Trimming shortened V by 2 bases and J by 7 bases, and 18 bases separated the two germline ends. The CDR3 has 15 residues. CDR3 protein: CSARMTSLGFNEQFF. The CDR3 DNA reads TGCAGTGCTAGAATGACATCCTTAGGATTTAATGAGCAGTTCTTC.

The CDR3 DNA reads as TGTGCCAGCAGCGCCCTCAACAATGAGCAGTTCTTC. Translating it yields CASSALNNEQFF. The chain links TRBV7-9 to TRBJ2-1; no definite D call. Trimming shortened V by 5 bases and J by 5 bases, and 7 bases separated the two germline ends. Germline CDR1 reads SEHNR; CDR2 reads FQNEAQ (reference sequence). The CDR3 spans 12 residues. Combining the CDR3 with reference TRBV7-9 and TRBJ2-1 gives the whole variable domain DTGVSQNPRHKITKRGQNVTFRCDPISEHNRLYWYRQTLGQGPEFLTYFQNEAQLEKSRLLSDRFSAERPKGSFSTLEIQRTEQGDSAMYLCASSALNNEQFFGPGTRLTVL.

There are a few counts of this clonotype. V usage is TRBV2 and J usage is TRBJ2-1; 8 bases fit TRBD1. V dropped 8 bases and J dropped 2; count of bases not matched to a gene: 8. The length of the CDR3 is 15 residues. Germline V gene sequence: CDR1 SNHLY, CDR2 FYNNEI. The CDR3 coding sequence is TGTGCCAGCGCGTTTCAGGGGGCCCCCTACAATGAGCAGTTCTTC. Translation gives CASAFQGAPYNEQFF.

The gene calls are TRBV9 and TRBJ2-7; 10 positions match TRBD2. The CDR3 is 15 amino acids. Germline V gene lookup returns CDR1 SGDLS and CDR2 YYNGEE. V shed 0 bases and J 7 bases; nucleotides not matched to a gene: 7. CDR3 nucleotide sequence: TGTGCCAGCAGCGTAGACGGGCTAGCGGGAGTTGAGCAGTACTTC. This encodes CASSVDGLAGVEQYF.

This clonotype was seen only a few times. The chain has TRBV5-1 and TRBJ2-1; TRBD2 matches 13 bases. CDR3 length equals 14 residues. Germline V lookup: CDR1 SGHRS, CDR2 YFSETQ. The trim removed 4 bases at V and 9 bases at J, leaving 4 bases unmatched. CDR3 in amino acids: CASSPGTSGIEQFF. CDR3 in DNA: TGCGCCAGCAGCCCCGGGACTAGCGGGATTGAGCAGTTCTTC.

Only a few counts were recorded for this clonotype. This chain uses TRBV7-9 with TRBJ2-1; D remains unclear. V lost 2 bases and J lost 3, with 8 bases in between. Germline lookup yields CDR1 SEHNR and CDR2 FQNEAQ (reference sequence). The CDR3 contains 14 residues. CDR3 sequence (DNA): TGTGCCAGCAGCTTAAACCTAAACTACAATGAGCAGTTCTTC. This sequence encodes CASSLNLNYNEQFF.

About this clonotype: This may be a read error: a much more frequent sequence differs by one nucleotide. The chain combines TRBV3-1 with TRBJ2-1; 11 bases are a match to TRBD2. Germline V gene sequence: CDR1 LGHDT, CDR2 YNNKEL (reference sequence). Trimming cost V 4 bases and J 0 bases; bases outside gene matches: 2. The CDR3 consists of 16 residues. The CDR3 here is CASSRLAGSSYNEQFF. DNA of the CDR3: TGTGCCAGCAGCCGACTAGCGGGGAGCTCCTACAATGAGCAGTTCTTC.

V usage is TRBV12-3 or TRBV12-4 and J usage is TRBJ1-1; weak D call: TRBD1 (5 bases). The CDR3 consists of 12 residues. Between the trimmed V and J ends, which lost 3 bases and 8 bases, there was a span of 10 bases. CDR3 residues: CASSLTTAEAFF. CDR3 nucleotide sequence: TGTGCCAGCAGTTTGACGACAGCGGAAGCTTTCTTT.

The V gene is TRBV5-1, the J gene TRBJ2-1, with 10 positions matching TRBD2. CDR3 length: 16 amino acids. Germline V gene data show CDR1 as SGHRS and CDR2 as YFSETQ. With V trimmed by 4 bases and J by 6 bases, 10 bases remained unmatched. This chain's CDR3 is CASSSLAGVSFNEQFF. In DNA form, the CDR3 reads TGCGCCAGCAGCAGCCTAGCGGGAGTCAGTTTCAATGAGCAGTTCTTC.

For this clonotype: It may be a read error: a sequence one base away is much more abundant. The chain combines TRBV28 with TRBJ1-1; tentatively, D is TRBD1 (6 bases). CDR3 size: 13 residues. Trimming stripped 3 bases from V and 3 bases from J, with 8 bases between. The germline V gene has CDR1 MDHEN and CDR2 SYDVKM. The CDR3 loop reads CASSLYRDTEAFF. The DNA for the CDR3 is TGTGCCAGCAGTTTGTACAGGGACACTGAAGCTTTCTTT.

This clonotype was recorded only once. The chain links TRBV4-1 to TRBJ2-2, with 8 bases that match TRBD2. Germline lookup yields CDR1 MGHRA and CDR2 YSYEKL. The V segment lost 1 base and the J segment 5 bases; nucleotides outside the gene matches: 6. The CDR3 spans 16 residues. The CDR3 DNA sequence: TGCGCCAGCAGCCAAGTCGCGGGGGGTGGTACCGGGGAGCTGTTTTTT. Amino acid sequence: CASSQVAGGGTGELFF.